This TCR beta chain is from a study of CD8 T cells in Susac syndrome. With 4 bases removed from V and 0 bases from J, the gap between germline ends came to 15 bases. Germline loops: CDR1 SGHTA, CDR2 FQGNSA. CDR3 length: 16 residues. TCR beta sequences were obtained from blood CD8+ and CD4+ T cells. Relapsing-remitting disease, either stable or active, was present in the treatment-naive patients who were the multiple sclerosis controls. While CD8+ and CD4+ T cells were isolated negatively, TEMRA cells were enriched by FACS. With random hexamers, about 0.45 to 1 ug RNA was reverse transcribed. The CDR3 of TCR beta was amplified by immunoSEQ multiplex PCR across 54 Vbeta and 13 Jbeta. TCRdb redid the calling of the immunoSEQ multiplex PCR reads with MiXCR, one entry per CDR3 protein. Here the sample spans about 130,000 distinct CDR3 sequences, around nine tenths being singletons.

This clonotype was sampled from a human donor with multiple sclerosis. Sequences were obtained from CD8+ T cells from PBMCs. The V call is TRBV7-2, the J call TRBJ1-1; tentative D call: TRBD1 (5 bases). CDR3 amino acids: CASSSRQQSMNTEAFF. DNA for the CDR3: TGTGCCAGCAGCTCCCGACAGCAGAGCATGAACACTGAAGCTTTCTTT.